This T cell receptor (beta chain) was obtained from a study of blood T cell repertoires in COVID-19. Across the whole study: Samples representing acute and convalescent COVID-19 were sourced from the United States, Italy and Spain. T cells, B-cell-depleted T cells, or PBMCs provided the cDNA or gDNA that served as material.

This clone was observed a handful of times. Per the original methods: Reference gene primers were amplified, and this amplification served to estimate nucleated cell counts. The assay was immunoSEQ multiplex PCR, and TCRdb's table has in-frame clones only and misses some. V, J and clone size are taken as reported in that table, and D and trimming were inferred from the DNA itself. The sample carries roughly 380,000 clones, around 89% recorded once. Seattle participants joined during active infection and were tracked over time. CDR3 length: 17 amino acids. Germline V CDR1 and CDR2: KGHSH, LQKENI. V shed 1 base and J shed 0 bases, with 12 bases lying between them.

This sequence was found in a woman aged 35 to 49 with COVID-19, enrolled during active disease. The specimen sequenced was peripheral blood. The chain couples TRBV18 to TRBJ1-4, with D hard to call. CDR3 region: CASSPLLVSATNEKLFF. CDR3 bases: TGTGCCAGCTCACCACTCCTTGTTTCCGCAACTAATGAAAAACTGTTTTTT.